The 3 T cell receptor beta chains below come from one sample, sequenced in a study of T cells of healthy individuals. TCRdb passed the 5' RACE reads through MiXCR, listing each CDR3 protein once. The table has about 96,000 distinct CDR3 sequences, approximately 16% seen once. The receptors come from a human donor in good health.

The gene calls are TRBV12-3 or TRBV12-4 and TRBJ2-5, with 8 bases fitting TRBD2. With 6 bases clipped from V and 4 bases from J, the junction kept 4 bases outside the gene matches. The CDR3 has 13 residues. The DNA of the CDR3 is TGTGCCAGCAGCTACGGGACTAGAGAGACCCAGTACTTC. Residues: CASSYGTRETQYF.

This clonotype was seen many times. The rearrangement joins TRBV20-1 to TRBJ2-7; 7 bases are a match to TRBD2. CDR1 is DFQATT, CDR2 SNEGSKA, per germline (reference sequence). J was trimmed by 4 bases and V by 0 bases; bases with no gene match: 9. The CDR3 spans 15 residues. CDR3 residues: CSARDSGGHEYEQYF. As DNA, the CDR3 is TGCAGTGCTAGAGATTCGGGAGGTCATGAGTACGAGCAGTACTTC.

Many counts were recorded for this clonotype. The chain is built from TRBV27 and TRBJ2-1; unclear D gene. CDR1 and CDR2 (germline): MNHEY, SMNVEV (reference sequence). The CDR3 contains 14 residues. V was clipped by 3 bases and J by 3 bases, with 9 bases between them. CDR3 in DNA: TGTGCCAGCAGTTTTAACCCCTTCTACAATGAGCAGTTCTTC. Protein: CASSFNPFYNEQFF.